These T cell receptor beta chains were read from a single sample in a study of OX40 agonist ivuxolimab in advanced cancers. Here immunoSEQ multiplex PCR was the method, and the copy in TCRdb shows in-frame clones only, minus some. This table has 25,000 to 35,000 clones, approximately 84% appearing once. This specimen was CD4+ or CD8+ T cells sorted from blood, taken in a trial of the OX40 agonist ivuxolimab. All receptors derive from an adult with an advanced solid tumor such as melanoma, head and neck, liver or kidney cancer. CDR3s include the opening cysteine and the closing phenylalanine or tryptophan. D genes are given only for firm matches. The size entry is marked missing in some rows and otherwise reads once, few, many or a size class.

TRBV5-1	NA	NA	TRBJ2-5	TGCGCCAGCATAACCGGACTGTCGGCGGATGAGACCCAGTACTTC	CASITGLSADETQYF
TRBV6-6	NA	NA	TRBJ1-3	TGTGCCAGCAGTCAGTCCTCTGGAAACACCATATATTTT	CASSQSSGNTIYF
TRBV5-6	TRBD1	NA	TRBJ2-2	TGTGCCAGCAGCACCCGGGACAGGGGGACAACCGGGGAGCTGTTTTTT	CASSTRDRGTTGELFF
TRBV19	NA	NA	TRBJ2-7	TGTGCCAGTAGTATCGGGGACCAGCAGTACTTC	CASSIGDQQYF
TRBV7-7	NA	NA	TRBJ2-1	TGTGCCAGCAGCTTAGCGGTAGGGGTAAATGAGCAGTTCTTC	CASSLAVGVNEQFF
TRBV4-2	TRBD2	NA	TRBJ2-5	TGTGCCAGCAGCCAAGAGGCAGCGGGGGGGCTAGAACAAGAGACCCAGTACTTC	CASSQEAAGGLEQETQYF
TRBV9	NA	NA	TRBJ2-7	TGTGCCAGCAGCCCCACAGGGTCCCTAGCGTATTACGAGCAGTACTTC	CASSPTGSLAYYEQYF
TRBV9	NA	few	TRBJ2-3	TGTGCCAGCAGCGGTGGGGACGACGGAAATACGCAGTATTTT	CASSGGDDGNTQYF
TRBV4-1	NA	once	TRBJ2-5	TGCGCCAGCAGTTCTATAGTCCGCGGGACCCAGTACTTC	CASSSIVRGTQYF
TRBV5-1	NA	NA	TRBJ1-1	TGCGCCAGCAGCTGGACACTTAGACTGAACACTGAAGCTTTCTTT	CASSWTLRLNTEAFF
TRBV9	TRBD2	once	TRBJ2-2	TGTGCCAGCAGCGGGCCCGGGACTAGCGGGAGACGGCAGAACACCGGGGAGCTGTTTTTT	CASSGPGTSGRRQNTGELFF
TRBV2	TRBD2	NA	TRBJ2-7	TGTGCCAACGAAGCCCCGGGACTAGCGGGAGTATACGAGCAGTACTTC	CANEAPGLAGVYEQYF
TRBV25-1	TRBD2	NA	TRBJ2-4	TGTGCCAGCAGTAGCGGGGGAGCCAAAAACATTCAGTACTTC	CASSSGGAKNIQYF
TRBV15	NA	NA	TRBJ2-1	TGTGCCACCAGCGGACCGATCGGCAACTACAATGAGCAGTTCTTC	CATSGPIGNYNEQFF
TRBV9	TRBD1	NA	TRBJ1-2	TGTGCCAGCAGCGTAGGGATAGGGGGCTTAGGCTACACCTTC	CASSVGIGGLGYTF
TRBV28	NA	NA	TRBJ1-2	TGTGCCAGCACTGACGTCCCCACTACTAACTATGGCTACACCTTC	CASTDVPTTNYGYTF
TRBV27	NA	NA	TRBJ1-1	TGTGCCAGCAGTTTACAGGACATGAACACTGAAGCTTTCTTT	CASSLQDMNTEAFF
TRBV4-1	TRBD1	few	TRBJ1-1	TGCGCCAGCAGCCAATCAGGGACAGGGGGGACTGAAGCTTTCTTT	CASSQSGTGGTEAFF
TRBV28	TRBD1	once	TRBJ2-7	TGTGCCAGCACTTCAAGGACAGGGATCCACGAGCAGTACTTC	CASTSRTGIHEQYF
TRBV10-2	TRBD2	NA	TRBJ2-1	TGCGCCAGCAGTGGGGGGGGTTCCGAGGTTTACAATGAGCAGTTCTTC	CASSGGGSEVYNEQFF
TRBV28	TRBD1	NA	TRBJ2-7	TGTGCCAGCAGTTTATTAATCGGGACAGGGGAACCCTACGAGCAGTACTTC	CASSLLIGTGEPYEQYF
TRBV9	NA	NA	TRBJ1-1	TGTGCCAGCAGCGTAGAGGGGGTATTCACTGAAGCTTTCTTT	CASSVEGVFTEAFF
TRBV5-6	NA	NA	TRBJ1-3	TGTGCCAGCAGCTTGGGTTCAGGGGACATATATTTT	CASSLGSGDIYF
TRBV4-2	NA	NA	TRBJ2-1	TGTGCCAGCAGCCCACCAGGGTACACTGACAATGAGCAGTTCTTC	CASSPPGYTDNEQFF
TRBV6-4	NA	medium-sized	TRBJ1-6	TGTGCCAGCAGTGACAGGGCCGATAATTCACCCCTCCACTTT	CASSDRADNSPLHF
TRBV7-9	NA	many	TRBJ1-4	TGTGCCAGCAGCTTACCCGGAGATGAAAAACTGTTTTTT	CASSLPGDEKLFF
TRBV19	TRBD1	NA	TRBJ2-7	TGTGCCAGTAGTCTCGGGACAGGCCCCTACGAGCAGTACTTC	CASSLGTGPYEQYF
TRBV9	TRBD2	NA	TRBJ2-3	TGTGCCAGCAGCGTAGCTACTACTAGCGGGATACCCACAGATACGCAGTATTTT	CASSVATTSGIPTDTQYF
TRBV6-6	NA	NA	TRBJ2-7	TGTGCCAGCAGTTATTTCGCAGGCTCCTACGAGCAGTACTTC	CASSYFAGSYEQYF
TRBV4-1	NA	NA	TRBJ1-2	TGCGCCAGCAGCCAAGATAGGACGGGCAGCTATGGCTACACCTTC	CASSQDRTGSYGYTF
TRBV9	TRBD1	once	TRBJ1-1	TGTGCCAGCAGCGCCCATACAGGGGTCACTGAAGCTTTCTTT	CASSAHTGVTEAFF
TRBV2	NA	NA	TRBJ2-2	TGTGCCAGCAGTGAGTGGGACATAGCGAACACCGGGGAGCTGTTTTTT	CASSEWDIANTGELFF
TRBV2	NA	NA	TRBJ1-5	TGTGCCAGCAGTGAATGGCTGGGCAGCAATCAGCCCCAGCATTTT	CASSEWLGSNQPQHF
TRBV5-1	NA	NA	TRBJ2-2	TGCGCCAGCAGTAGCCAGAACACCGGGGAGCTGTTTTTT	CASSSQNTGELFF
TRBV19	NA	NA	TRBJ2-1	TGTGCCAGTAGTATAGGGGGCAATGAGCAGTTCTTC	CASSIGGNEQFF
TRBV5-1	TRBD2	NA	TRBJ2-1	TGCGCCAGCAGCACAGCGGGGGCCCACAATGAGCAGTTCTTC	CASSTAGAHNEQFF
TRBV7-2	NA	medium-sized	TRBJ1-5	TGTGCCAGCAGCTGGATTGAGGATCAGCCCCAGCATTTT	CASSWIEDQPQHF
TRBV27	NA	few	TRBJ2-5	TGTGCCAGCAGTTTGGGTCACAGCCAAGAGACCCAGTACTTC	CASSLGHSQETQYF
TRBV9	TRBD2	NA	TRBJ2-1	TGTGCCAGCAGCTCAGGCGGGGGATACAATGAGCAGTTCTTC	CASSSGGGYNEQFF
TRBV6-5	TRBD1	NA	TRBJ2-7	TGTGCCAGCACCGACAGGGGCGGGTACGAGCAGTACTTC	CASTDRGGYEQYF